One sample yielded the 9 T cell receptor beta chains listed below, sequenced in a study of blood T cell repertoires in COVID-19 (dated by TCRdb to 2020 to 2021). The library was obtained by the immunoSEQ multiplex PCR assay. Entries here come from immuneACCESS through TCRdb and include only in-frame sequences with V and J called. Some clones fail to appear in such tables; in the studies checked, an unresolved V gene covers under half of the shortfall, and the cause of the remainder is unknown. This sample comprises 250,000 or so clones, 70% to 90% of them detected only once. Jointly, the top ten make up roughly 2.7% of the sample. The sequenced sample was peripheral blood. The receptors come from a man aged 25-40 years with COVID-19, enrolled during active disease.

The sample holds one count of this clone. The chain couples TRBV27 to TRBJ2-7, with D perhaps TRBD1 (5 bases). V gave up 5 bases and J gave up 4 bases, with 12 bases separating them. The germline CDR1 and CDR2 sequences are MNHEY and SMNVEV (reference sequence). CDR3 size: 13 residues. The CDR3 DNA reads as TGTGCCAGCAGTGTCATAGGGGCTTACGAGCAGTACTTC. It codes for CASSVIGAYEQYF.

Here the CDR3 DNA reads TGCGCCAGCAGCCAGCAGGGGGGTTACTATGGCTACACCTTC. Its protein is CASSQQGGYYGYTF. The chain links TRBV4-3 to TRBJ1-2, with 7 bases that match TRBD1. Germline V gene lookup returns CDR1 LGHNA and CDR2 YSLEER. The CDR3 has 14 amino acids. Trimming cost V 3 bases and J 3 bases; bases outside gene matches: 4.

The gene calls are TRBV3-1 (or the pseudogene TRBV3-2) and TRBJ2-7; 8 bases map to TRBD2. Germline CDR1 and CDR2: LGHDT and YNNKEL (reference sequence). V lost 1 base to trimming and J lost 3 bases; unmatched junction nucleotides: 8. The CDR3 contains 16 residues. The CDR3 region is CASSQGPAGVSYEQYF. CDR3 bases: TGTGCCAGCAGCCAAGGCCCAGCGGGAGTTAGCTACGAGCAGTACTTC.

The chain has TRBV7-6 and TRBJ1-2; 7 positions match TRBD1. J lost 0 bases, V lost 1 base, and 5 bases had no gene match. CDR1 is SGHVS, CDR2 FNYEAQ, per germline. This CDR3 comprises 16 residues. This chain's CDR3 is CASSLGLTGPNYGYTF. For the CDR3, the DNA is TGTGCCAGCAGCTTAGGGCTGACAGGGCCTAACTATGGCTACACCTTC.

This chain links TRBV7-3 with TRBJ1-6; possibly TRBD1 for D (6 bases). The CDR3 sequence is 16 residues long. Trimming took off 5 bases at V and 6 bases at J, with 17 bases between the two ends. Per germline, CDR1 SGHTA and CDR2 FQGTGA. The CDR3 loop is CASSLQGQQTNSPLHF. CDR3 DNA: TGTGCCAGCAGCCTTCAGGGGCAACAGACTAATTCACCCCTCCACTTT.

Here the CDR3 reads CASSLGLAGVDTQYF. The DNA of the CDR3 is TGCGCCAGCAGCTTAGGACTAGCTGGAGTAGATACGCAGTATTTT. The chain recombines TRBV5-1 with TRBJ2-3, with 8 positions matching TRBD2. Germline V gives CDR1 SGHRS, CDR2 YFSETQ. J gave up 5 bases and V 2 bases, and 7 bases lay outside the gene matches. This CDR3 is 15 amino acids long.

CDR3 DNA: TGTGCCAGCAGCCCGACAGGGAGCCACTATGGCTACACCTTC. Translation gives CASSPTGSHYGYTF. The genes are TRBV7-3 and TRBJ1-2; TRBD1 agrees at 7 bases. Germline V gene data show CDR1 as SGHTA and CDR2 as FQGTGA. This CDR3 is 14 amino acids long. V trimming: 5 bases; J trimming: 3 bases; junction bases outside the gene matches: 6.

The V and J genes are TRBV7-2 and TRBJ1-1; 8 nucleotides line up with TRBD1. The trim removed 0 bases at V and 0 bases at J, leaving 3 bases unmatched. The CDR3 loop spans 16 amino acids. CDR1 is SGHTA, CDR2 FQGNSA, per germline. In nucleotides, the CDR3 is TGTGCCAGCAGCTTAGCTAGGACAGGGCTGAACACTGAAGCTTTCTTT. Protein: CASSLARTGLNTEAFF.

J is TRBJ2-1 and V is TRBV24-1, with TRBD1 as a possible D gene (5 bases). The germline V gene encodes CDR1 KGHDR and CDR2 SFDVKD. The length of the CDR3 is 16 residues. The V end was cut by 2 bases, the J end by 4 bases, with 14 bases between. CDR3 nucleotides: TGTGCCACCAGTGATTCTACAGGTCGGGTTTACAATGAGCAGTTCTTC. This sequence encodes CATSDSTGRVYNEQFF.